The clone carrying this T cell receptor beta chain came up once. The repertoire was sequenced with immunoSEQ multiplex PCR; TCRdb's copy has only in-frame clones and lacks some. The table records about 270,000 clones, 70% to 90% of them present only once. The data originate from a study of blood T cell repertoires in COVID-19. Study information: COVID-19 samples, acute and convalescent, were from the United States, Italy and Spain. In each case, the material was cDNA or gDNA derived from T cells, B-cell-depleted T cells, or PBMCs.

The ends were cut back, 3 bases at V and 4 bases at J, with 13 bases in the middle. CDR1 MDHEN and CDR2 SYDVKM come from the germline V gene. This CDR3 has 14 residues. The gene calls are TRBV28 and TRBJ2-7; tentatively, D is TRBD2 (6 bases). Sequencing was performed on PBMCs or T cells enriched from blood (not recorded which). The clonotype originates from a woman between 25 and 40 years old with acute COVID-19. CDR3 sequence reads: CASSFRRGRYEQYF. The CDR3 DNA reads TGTGCCAGCAGTTTTAGGAGGGGTCGGTACGAGCAGTACTTC.